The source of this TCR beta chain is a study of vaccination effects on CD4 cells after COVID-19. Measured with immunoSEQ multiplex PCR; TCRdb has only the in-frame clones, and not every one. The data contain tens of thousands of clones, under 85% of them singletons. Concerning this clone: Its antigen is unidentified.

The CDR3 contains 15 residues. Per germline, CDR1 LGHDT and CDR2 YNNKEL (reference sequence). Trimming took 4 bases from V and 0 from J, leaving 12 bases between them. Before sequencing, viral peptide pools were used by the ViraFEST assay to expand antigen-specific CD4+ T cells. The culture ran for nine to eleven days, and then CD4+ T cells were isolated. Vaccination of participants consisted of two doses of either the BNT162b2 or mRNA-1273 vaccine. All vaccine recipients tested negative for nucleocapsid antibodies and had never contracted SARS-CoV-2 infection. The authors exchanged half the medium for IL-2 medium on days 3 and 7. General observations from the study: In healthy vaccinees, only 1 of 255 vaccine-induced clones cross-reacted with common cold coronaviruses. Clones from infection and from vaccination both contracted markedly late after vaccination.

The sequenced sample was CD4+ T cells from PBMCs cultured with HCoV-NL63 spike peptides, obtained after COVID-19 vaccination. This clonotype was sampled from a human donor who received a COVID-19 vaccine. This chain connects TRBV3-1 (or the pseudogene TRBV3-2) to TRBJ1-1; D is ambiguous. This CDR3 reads CASSRPGQLNTEAFF. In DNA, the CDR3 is TGTGCCAGCAGCCGCCCAGGCCAGCTGAACACTGAAGCTTTCTTT.